The T cell receptor (beta chain) described here comes from a study of cytomegalovirus exposure and HLA in healthy donors. General study points: Several of the most significant clusters appeared linked to common viral pathogens, based on a later analysis. Later analysis identified a missense DCLRE1C variant that was linked to TCR beta V- and J-gene trimming. The investigators catalogued 150 to 200 TCR beta chains as cytomegalovirus-associated.

Germline CDR1 SEHNR, CDR2 FQNEAQ (reference sequence). This CDR3 spans 16 amino acids. V lost 2 bases, J lost 0 bases, and 8 bases lay in between. This clone turned up a few times. Its antigen is currently unknown. PCR involved 60 Vbeta and 13 Jbeta primers. This table comes from immunoSEQ multiplex PCR, and its TCRdb copy is limited to in-frame clones, with some not included. The sample carries under 150,000 clones, about 80% recorded once. V is TRBV7-9 and J is TRBJ1-6; D is unclear. The specimen sequenced was PBMCs. This TCR was sampled from a woman between 45 and 65 years old in good health and CMV-seropositive. Here the CDR3 reads CASSLLGSSYNSPLHF. The CDR3 DNA sequence: TGTGCCAGCAGCTTATTAGGGAGCTCCTATAATTCACCCCTCCACTTT. The full variable domain, completed using reference TRBV7-9 and TRBJ1-6, is DTGVSQNPRHKITKRGQNVTFRCDPISEHNRLYWYRQTLGQGPEFLTYFQNEAQLEKSRLLSDRFSAERPKGSFSTLEIQRTEQGDSAMYLCASSLLGSSYNSPLHFGNGTRLTVT.